Sequencing of this T cell receptor beta chain was carried out in a study of blood T cell repertoires in COVID-19. Overall study: Samples taken during acute and convalescent COVID-19 were collected in the United States, Italy and Spain. Sources were T cells, B-cell-depleted T cells, or PBMCs; the material itself was cDNA or gDNA.

Per the original methods: Estimated nucleated cell counts came from reference gene primer amplification. Assay: immunoSEQ multiplex PCR; the TCRdb copy retains only in-frame clones and omits some. That table furnishes V, J and clone size, whereas the DNA furnished D and trimming. The sample consists of 250,000 to 400,000 clones, 85% to 90% of them appearing once. There are 16 residues in the CDR3. With 8 bases removed from V and 0 bases from J, the gap between germline ends came to 20 bases. In germline, CDR1 is GTSNPN, CDR2 SVGIG (reference sequence). Seattle's enrolled individuals joined amid active infection and were then monitored longitudinally.

The TCR originated in a woman aged 25 to 45 with COVID-19, enrolled during active disease. What was sequenced was peripheral blood. J is TRBJ1-3 and V is TRBV30; D perhaps matches TRBD1 (5 bases). The CDR3 is CAGGGGLIGSGNTIYF. The CDR3 DNA reads as TGTGCCGGCGGGGGAGGATTGATAGGCTCTGGAAACACCATATATTTT.